These 23 T cell receptor beta chains came from one sample sequenced in a study of cytomegalovirus exposure and HLA in healthy donors. The PCR ran on 60 Vbeta and 13 Jbeta primers. Sequenced by immunoSEQ multiplex PCR; TCRdb stores in-frame clones only, minus some. The data show some 150,000 clones, roughly 80% seen once. Sequenced input: PBMCs. These receptors were taken from a man in his forties in good health and CMV-seronegative.

This chain joins TRBV7-9 and TRBJ1-2; 8 bases are a match to TRBD1. This CDR3 contains 17 residues. Germline trimming cut 1 base from V and 4 bases from J; bases unmatched to any gene: 11. Germline CDR1 and CDR2: SEHNR and FQNEAQ (reference sequence). This CDR3 reads CASSLGQSGRGLYGYTF. The CDR3 coding sequence is TGTGCCAGCAGCTTAGGACAGTCTGGCAGGGGGCTCTATGGCTACACCTTC.

The gene calls are TRBV19 and TRBJ2-1; 10 bases agree with TRBD2. This CDR3 comprises 15 residues. The germline gives CDR1 LNHDA, CDR2 SQIVND (reference sequence). Trimming at V came to 4 bases and at J to 8 bases, leaving 8 bases not matched to a gene. As DNA, the CDR3 is TGTGCCAGTAGTAAGGGCCTAGCGGGAGTCGATGAGCAGTTCTTC. It specifies CASSKGLAGVDEQFF.

This clone was detected only a few times. The chain recombines TRBV4-2 with TRBJ2-1; D perhaps matches TRBD2 (6 bases). The CDR3 length is 15 residues. V lost 5 bases and J 10 bases, leaving 21 bases between the germline ends. The V gene's germline CDR1 is LGHNA and CDR2 YNFKEQ. The CDR3 nucleotides read TGTGCCAGCAGCGCCCGCTCGACTAGTACAGGCGAGCAGTTCTTC. Its translation: CASSARSTSTGEQFF.

This chain joins TRBV5-1 and TRBJ2-7; TRBD1 matches at 11 bases. Per germline, CDR1 SGHRS and CDR2 YFSETQ. The CDR3 contains 16 residues. After removal of 3 bases from V and 0 bases from J, the junction contained 5 bases not matched to a gene. CDR3 sequence reads: CASSWTGGLSSYEQYF. The DNA for the CDR3 is TGCGCCAGCAGCTGGACAGGGGGCCTAAGCTCCTACGAGCAGTACTTC.

The chain links TRBV7-8 to TRBJ2-3; D possibly corresponds to TRBD2 (6 bases). The germline V and J ends were trimmed by 5 bases and 0 bases, with 15 bases remaining between them. Germline-derived CDR1 and CDR2 are SGHVS and FQNEAQ. This CDR3 region has 16 residues. The CDR3 protein is CASSRPSALSTDTQYF. DNA of the CDR3: TGTGCCAGCAGCAGACCTAGCGCCCTAAGCACAGATACGCAGTATTTT.

This rearrangement joins TRBV7-3 to TRBJ2-2; 8 bases are a match to TRBD2. V trimming: 0 bases; J trimming: 0 bases; junction bases outside the gene matches: 0. This CDR3 contains 16 residues. Germline lookup yields CDR1 SGHTA and CDR2 FQGTGA. This chain's CDR3 is CASSLTAGANTGELFF. The CDR3, as DNA: TGTGCCAGCAGCTTAACAGCGGGGGCGAACACCGGGGAGCTGTTTTTT.

Note on this clone: The junction and the germline gene differ at one end; a read error may be behind it. The chain joins TRBV4-1 to TRBJ1-4; 7 bases agree with TRBD1. Germline lookup yields CDR1 MGHRA and CDR2 YSYEKL. The CDR3 is made up of 14 amino acids. The CDR3 sequence: CTSSPGTVNEKLFF. The CDR3 coding sequence is TGCACCAGCAGCCCTGGGACAGTGAATGAAAAACTGTTTTTT.

This chain joins TRBV7-2 and TRBJ2-1, with D maybe TRBD1 (6 bases). Trimming removed 0 bases from V and 16 bases from J, with 16 bases in between. The CDR3 runs to 13 residues. Germline lookup yields CDR1 SGHTA and CDR2 FQGNSA. The CDR3 spells CASSLAGAGVFFF. The CDR3, as DNA: TGTGCCAGCAGCTTAGCGGGGGCAGGGGTTTTCTTCTTC.

This chain joins TRBV7-6 and TRBJ1-4, with 8 nucleotides matching TRBD1. CDR3 length: 14 residues. V lost 1 base and J lost 8; bases outside the gene matches: 3. Germline values: CDR1 SGHVS, CDR2 FNYEAQ. Here the CDR3 reads CASSLGTGQEKLFF. Here the CDR3 DNA reads TGTGCCAGCAGCTTAGGGACAGGGCAAGAAAAACTGTTTTTT.

This clone was seen only once. The chain is built from TRBV4-1 and TRBJ2-3; 10 bases fit TRBD2. The CDR3 spans 16 residues. V was clipped by 3 bases and J by 6 bases; unmatched bases: 9. The germline V gene has CDR1 MGHRA and CDR2 YSYEKL. The CDR3 loop reads CASSHISGRLVDTQYF. DNA of the CDR3: TGCGCCAGCAGCCATATTAGCGGGAGGCTGGTGGATACGCAGTATTTT.

The chain has TRBV19 and TRBJ1-5; 9 bases map to TRBD1. In germline, CDR1 is LNHDA, CDR2 SQIVND (reference sequence). The CDR3 covers 13 residues. The V and J ends lost 8 bases and 4 bases, in that order; junction bases with no gene match: 3. The CDR3 reads CASGTGMNQPQHF. Here the CDR3 DNA reads TGTGCCAGTGGGACAGGGATGAATCAGCCCCAGCATTTT.

The table lists this clone with a count of one. The V gene is TRBV4-1, the J gene TRBJ1-5; tentatively, D is TRBD1 (5 bases). Looked up from germline, CDR1 is MGHRA and CDR2 is YSYEKL. This CDR3 spans 18 amino acids. With 5 bases removed from V and 1 base from J, the gap between germline ends came to 21 bases. CDR3 amino acids: CASSSPGRGGISNQPQHF. DNA of the CDR3: TGCGCCAGCAGCTCACCGGGCCGGGGGGGAATCAGCAATCAGCCCCAGCATTTT.

The chain employs TRBV6-5 and TRBJ2-2; weak D call: TRBD2 (6 bases). The germline gives CDR1 MNHEY, CDR2 SVGAGI. The CDR3 is made up of 14 amino acids. V was trimmed by 4 bases and J by 4 bases, leaving 10 bases between them. This CDR3 is CASSWRGGTGELFF. The CDR3 nucleotides are TGTGCCAGCAGTTGGCGGGGCGGCACCGGGGAGCTGTTTTTT.

V gene TRBV5-4 combines with J gene TRBJ2-7, with D unclear. The germline V gene encodes CDR1 SGHNT and CDR2 YYREEE (reference sequence). The CDR3 has 13 amino acids. V was trimmed by 0 bases and J by 0 bases, leaving 4 bases between them. Written as DNA, the CDR3 is TGTGCCAGCAGCTTGGTCAACTCCTACGAGCAGTACTTC. Its protein product is CASSLVNSYEQYF.

The gene calls are TRBV7-6 and TRBJ2-1, with 9 bases matching TRBD2. V lost 5 bases to trimming and J lost 0 bases; unmatched junction nucleotides: 5. The CDR3 is 16 residues long. The V gene's germline CDR1 is SGHVS and CDR2 FNYEAQ. In DNA form, the CDR3 reads TGTGCCAGCAGCACTAGCGGGCCCACCTCCTACAATGAGCAGTTCTTC. This codes for CASSTSGPTSYNEQFF.

The chain couples TRBV7-9 to TRBJ2-2; possible D gene TRBD2, 6 bases. V lost 7 bases to trimming and J lost 2 bases, with 17 bases between them. Germline assignment: CDR1 SEHNR and CDR2 FQNEAQ (reference sequence). This CDR3 is 16 amino acids long. This chain's CDR3 is CASIEVAAVNTGELFF. The CDR3 region has the DNA TGTGCCAGCATCGAGGTAGCGGCAGTCAACACCGGGGAGCTGTTTTTT.

This chain links TRBV29-1 with TRBJ1-2; D not certain. Germline V gene data show CDR1 as SQVTM and CDR2 as ANQGSEA. The CDR3 totals 10 residues. V was trimmed by 4 bases and J by 4 bases, leaving 4 bases between them. CDR3 DNA: TGCAGCGTTGTCAGCTATGGCTACACCTTC. Amino acids: CSVVSYGYTF. The full variable domain, rest sourced from reference TRBV29-1 and TRBJ1-2, is SAVISQKPSRDICQRGTSLTIQCQVDSQVTMMFWYRQQPGQSLTLIATANQGSEATYESGFVIDKFPISRPNLTFSTLTVSNMSPEDSSIYLCSVVSYGYTFGSGTRLTVV.

Turning to this clone: Germline is not matched at one junction end, which may reflect a read error. The chain employs TRBV7-9 and TRBJ1-2, with no clear D. Germline V gene lookup returns CDR1 SEHNR and CDR2 FQNEAQ (reference sequence). This CDR3 comprises 14 residues. CDR3 amino acids: CSSSLHGINYGYTF. CDR3 in DNA: TGTTCCAGCAGCTTACACGGGATAAACTATGGCTACACCTTC.

The CDR3 nucleotides read TGTGCCAGTAGTATAACGGGGCAGGGGGCCTCCTCCTACGAGCAGTACTTC. This translates into CASSITGQGASSYEQYF. The chain couples TRBV19 to TRBJ2-7, with TRBD1 matching over 8 bases. This CDR3 spans 17 amino acids. CDR1 and CDR2 (germline): LNHDA, SQIVND (reference sequence). Trimming took 2 bases from V and 0 from J; bases not matched to a gene: 9.

This clone was recorded once. This chain links TRBV6-5 with TRBJ2-5; D not certain. V shed 6 bases and J shed 5 bases, with 10 bases lying between them. This CDR3 contains 12 residues. The V gene's germline CDR1 is MNHEY and CDR2 SVGAGI. CDR3 amino acids: CASRKTTETQYF. DNA of the CDR3: TGTGCCAGCAGGAAGACAACGGAGACCCAGTACTTC.

The chain has TRBV2 and TRBJ2-5, with D hard to call. Trimming cost V 4 bases and J 5 bases, with 11 bases left between them. The CDR3 is made up of 13 amino acids. Germline CDR1 and CDR2: SNHLY and FYNNEI. The CDR3 DNA follows: TGTGCCAGCAGTGTACAGACCCGGGAGACCCAGTACTTC. It specifies CASSVQTRETQYF.

V gene TRBV9 combines with J gene TRBJ2-6; possible D gene TRBD2, 6 bases. This CDR3 has 15 residues. Trimming cost V 4 bases and J 1 base, with 9 bases left between them. Germline V CDR1 and CDR2: SGDLS, YYNGEE. The CDR3 DNA is TGTGCCAGCAGCCCGGGGACTTCTGGGGCCAACGTCCTGACTTTC. Translating gives CASSPGTSGANVLTF.

This clone was recorded once. This chain uses TRBV6-6 with TRBJ2-1; 10 positions match TRBD2. V lost 4 bases to trimming and J lost 6 bases; unmatched junction nucleotides: 9. The CDR3 loop spans 16 amino acids. Germline V gives CDR1 MNHNY, CDR2 SVGAGI (reference sequence). The CDR3 DNA sequence: TGTGCCAGCAGTTTAACCCTAGCGGGAGTAAGCAATGAGCAGTTCTTC. As protein: CASSLTLAGVSNEQFF.